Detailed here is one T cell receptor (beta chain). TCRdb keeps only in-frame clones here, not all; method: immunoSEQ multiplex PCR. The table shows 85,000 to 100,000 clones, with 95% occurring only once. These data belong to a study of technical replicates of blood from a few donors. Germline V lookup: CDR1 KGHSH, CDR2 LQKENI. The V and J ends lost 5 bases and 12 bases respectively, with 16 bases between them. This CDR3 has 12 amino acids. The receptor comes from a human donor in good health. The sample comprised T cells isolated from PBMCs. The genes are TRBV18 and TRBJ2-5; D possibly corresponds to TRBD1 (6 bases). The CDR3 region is CASSGYRTEKYF. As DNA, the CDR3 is TGTGCCAGCTCAGGATATCGGACAGAGAAGTACTTC.